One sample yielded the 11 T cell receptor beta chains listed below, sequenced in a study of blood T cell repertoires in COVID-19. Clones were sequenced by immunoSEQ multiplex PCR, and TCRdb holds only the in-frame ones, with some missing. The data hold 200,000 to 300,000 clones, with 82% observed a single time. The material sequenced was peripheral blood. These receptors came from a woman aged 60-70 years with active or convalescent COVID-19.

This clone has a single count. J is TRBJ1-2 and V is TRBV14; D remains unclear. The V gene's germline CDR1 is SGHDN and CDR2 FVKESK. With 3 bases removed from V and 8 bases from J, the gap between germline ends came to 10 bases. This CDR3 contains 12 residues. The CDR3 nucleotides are TGTGCCAGCAGCCAGGCCCGGAGGGGCTACACCTTC. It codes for CASSQARRGYTF.

Here the CDR3 reads CASSPGQGIGNIQYF. The CDR3 DNA sequence: TGTGCCAGCAGCCCGGGACAGGGGATCGGAAACATTCAGTACTTC. The chain has TRBV7-9 and TRBJ2-4, with 10 bases aligning to TRBD1. The CDR3 length is 15 residues. Germline trimming cut 5 bases from V and 6 bases from J; bases unmatched to any gene: 7. Germline CDR1 reads SEHNR; CDR2 reads FQNEAQ (reference sequence). The full variable domain, rest sourced from reference TRBV7-9 and TRBJ2-4, is DTGVSQNPRHKITKRGQNVTFRCDPISEHNRLYWYRQTLGQGPEFLTYFQNEAQLEKSRLLSDRFSAERPKGSFSTLEIQRTEQGDSAMYLCASSPGQGIGNIQYFGAGTRLSVL.

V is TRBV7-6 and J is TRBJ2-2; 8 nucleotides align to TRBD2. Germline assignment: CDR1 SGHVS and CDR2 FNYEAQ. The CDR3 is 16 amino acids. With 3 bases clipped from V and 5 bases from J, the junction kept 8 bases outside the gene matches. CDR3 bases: TGTGCCAGCAGCTTGGACTTAGCGGGGAAGACCGGGGAGCTGTTTTTT. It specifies CASSLDLAGKTGELFF.

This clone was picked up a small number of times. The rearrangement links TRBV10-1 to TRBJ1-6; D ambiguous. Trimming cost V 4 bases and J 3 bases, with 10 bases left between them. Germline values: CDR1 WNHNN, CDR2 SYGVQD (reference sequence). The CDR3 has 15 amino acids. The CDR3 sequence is CASSAGSNYNSPLHF. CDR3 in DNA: TGCGCCAGCAGTGCCGGGTCCAACTATAATTCACCCCTCCACTTT.

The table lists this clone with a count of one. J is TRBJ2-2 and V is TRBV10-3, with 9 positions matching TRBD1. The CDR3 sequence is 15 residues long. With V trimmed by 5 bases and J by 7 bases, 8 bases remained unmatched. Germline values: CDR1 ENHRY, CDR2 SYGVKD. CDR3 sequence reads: CAISFTGGYGGELFF. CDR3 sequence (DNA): TGTGCCATCAGTTTCACAGGGGGCTATGGCGGGGAGCTGTTTTTT.

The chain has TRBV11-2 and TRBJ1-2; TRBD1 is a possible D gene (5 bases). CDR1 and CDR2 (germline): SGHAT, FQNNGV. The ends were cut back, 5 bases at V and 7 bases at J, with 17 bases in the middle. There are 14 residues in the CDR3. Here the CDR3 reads CASSPSGVGFGYTF. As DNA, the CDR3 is TGTGCCAGCAGCCCCTCGGGGGTGGGGTTTGGCTACACCTTC.

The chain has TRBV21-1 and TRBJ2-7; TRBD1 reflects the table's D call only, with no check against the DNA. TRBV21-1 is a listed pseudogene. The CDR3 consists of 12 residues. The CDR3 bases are TGTGCCAGCAGCAACCACTCCTACGAGCAGTACTTC. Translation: CASSNHSYEQYF.

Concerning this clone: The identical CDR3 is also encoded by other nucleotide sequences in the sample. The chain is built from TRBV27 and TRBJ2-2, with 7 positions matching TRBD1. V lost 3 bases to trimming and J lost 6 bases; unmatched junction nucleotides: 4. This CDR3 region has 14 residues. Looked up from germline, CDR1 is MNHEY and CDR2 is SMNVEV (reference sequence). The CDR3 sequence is CASSFGQGAGELFF. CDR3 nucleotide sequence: TGTGCCAGCAGTTTCGGTCAGGGGGCCGGGGAGCTGTTTTTT.

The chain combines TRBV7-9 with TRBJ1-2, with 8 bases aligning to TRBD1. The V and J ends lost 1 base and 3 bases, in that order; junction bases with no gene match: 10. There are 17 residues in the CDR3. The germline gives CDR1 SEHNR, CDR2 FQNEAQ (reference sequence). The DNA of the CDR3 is TGTGCCAGCAGCTTAGTGATCGATTTGACAGGGGACTATGGCTACACCTTC. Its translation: CASSLVIDLTGDYGYTF.

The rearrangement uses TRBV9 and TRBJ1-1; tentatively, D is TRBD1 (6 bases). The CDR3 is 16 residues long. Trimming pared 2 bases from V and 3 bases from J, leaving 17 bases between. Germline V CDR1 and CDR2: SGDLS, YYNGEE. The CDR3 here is CASSVSRDIRHTEAFF. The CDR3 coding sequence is TGTGCCAGCAGCGTCAGCAGGGACATCCGGCACACTGAAGCTTTCTTT. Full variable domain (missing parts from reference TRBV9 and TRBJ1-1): DSGVTQTPKHLITATGQRVTLRCSPRSGDLSVYWYQQSLDQGLQFLIQYYNGEERAKGNILERFSAQQFPDLHSELNLSSLELGDSALYFCASSVSRDIRHTEAFFGQGTRLTVV.

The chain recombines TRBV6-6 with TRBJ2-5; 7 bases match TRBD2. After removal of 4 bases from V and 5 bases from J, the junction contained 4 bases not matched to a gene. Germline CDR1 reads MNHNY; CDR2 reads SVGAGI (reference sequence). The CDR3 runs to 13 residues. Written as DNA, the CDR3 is TGTGCCAGCAGTTGGGGGGAGGGGGAGACCCAGTACTTC. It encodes CASSWGEGETQYF.